This T cell receptor beta chain was identified during a study of blood T cell repertoires in COVID-19. Study as a whole: Donors in the United States, Italy and Spain gave samples during acute or convalescent COVID-19. In each case, the material was cDNA or gDNA derived from T cells, B-cell-depleted T cells, or PBMCs.

Germline V gives CDR1 SGDLS, CDR2 YYNGEE. V lost 6 bases and J lost 1; bases outside the gene matches: 12. This CDR3 has 17 amino acids. In the source study's methods: Amplification with reference gene primers provided the estimates of nucleated cell counts. Only in-frame clones appear in the TCRdb table, and some are missing; sequencing was by immunoSEQ multiplex PCR. Clone size and the V and J calls come from that table; the DNA yielded D and trimming. The sample carries about 44,000 clones, about 80% recorded once. The sample was peripheral blood. This chain connects TRBV9 to TRBJ2-2; 7 bases agree with TRBD1. This TCR came from a human donor in a cohort sampled during active COVID-19. CDR3 sequence (DNA): TGTGCCAGCAACGTCAACCCGGGACAGAGGAACACCGGGGAGCTGTTTTTT. Translated: CASNVNPGQRNTGELFF.